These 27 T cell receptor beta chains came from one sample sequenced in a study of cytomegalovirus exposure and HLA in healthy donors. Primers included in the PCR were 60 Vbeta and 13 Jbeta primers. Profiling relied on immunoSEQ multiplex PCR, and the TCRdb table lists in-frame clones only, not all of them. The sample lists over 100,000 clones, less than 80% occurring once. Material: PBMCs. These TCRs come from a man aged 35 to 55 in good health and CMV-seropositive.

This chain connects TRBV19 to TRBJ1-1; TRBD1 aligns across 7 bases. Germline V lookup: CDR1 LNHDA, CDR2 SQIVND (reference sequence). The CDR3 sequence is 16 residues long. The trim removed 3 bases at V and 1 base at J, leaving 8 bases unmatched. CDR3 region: CASSIYRGKSNTEAFF. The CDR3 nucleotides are TGTGCCAGTAGTATTTACAGGGGAAAGTCGAACACTGAAGCTTTCTTT.

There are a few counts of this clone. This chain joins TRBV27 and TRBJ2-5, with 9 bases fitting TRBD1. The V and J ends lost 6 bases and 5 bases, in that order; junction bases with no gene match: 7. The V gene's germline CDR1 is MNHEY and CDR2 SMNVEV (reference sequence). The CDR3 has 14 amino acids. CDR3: CASSPRTGVETQYF. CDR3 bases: TGTGCCAGCAGCCCCCGGACAGGGGTTGAGACCCAGTACTTC.

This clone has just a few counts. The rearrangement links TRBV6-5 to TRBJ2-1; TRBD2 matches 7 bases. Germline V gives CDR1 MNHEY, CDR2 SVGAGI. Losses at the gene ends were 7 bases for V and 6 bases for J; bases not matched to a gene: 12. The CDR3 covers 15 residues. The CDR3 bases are TGTGCCAGCACCACACTAGCGAGCGGGGTCAATGAGCAGTTCTTC. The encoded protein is CASTTLASGVNEQFF.

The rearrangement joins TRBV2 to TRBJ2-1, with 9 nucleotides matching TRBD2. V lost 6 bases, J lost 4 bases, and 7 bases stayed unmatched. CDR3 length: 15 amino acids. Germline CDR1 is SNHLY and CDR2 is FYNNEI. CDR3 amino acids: CASRVAGAEYNEQFF. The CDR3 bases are TGTGCCAGCAGGGTAGCGGGGGCCGAGTACAATGAGCAGTTCTTC.

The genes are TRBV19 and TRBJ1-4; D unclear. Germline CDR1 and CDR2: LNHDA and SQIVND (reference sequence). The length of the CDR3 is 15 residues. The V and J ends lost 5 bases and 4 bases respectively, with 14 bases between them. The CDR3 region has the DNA TGTGCCAGTAGTGTGGGTGGCGGACTTAATGAAAAACTGTTTTTT. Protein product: CASSVGGGLNEKLFF.

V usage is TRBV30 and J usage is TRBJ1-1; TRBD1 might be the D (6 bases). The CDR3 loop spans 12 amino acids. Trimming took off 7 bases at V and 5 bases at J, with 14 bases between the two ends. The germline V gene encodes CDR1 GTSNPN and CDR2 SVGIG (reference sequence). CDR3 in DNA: TGTGCCTATGGGGGCGCAAGGACTGAAGCTTTCTTT. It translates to CAYGGARTEAFF.

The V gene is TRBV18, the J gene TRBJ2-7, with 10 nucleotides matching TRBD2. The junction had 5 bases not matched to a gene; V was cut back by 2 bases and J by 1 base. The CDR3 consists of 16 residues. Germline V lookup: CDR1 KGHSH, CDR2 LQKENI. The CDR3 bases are TGTGCCAGCTCACCAAAGGCTAGCGGGAGTTCCTACGAGCAGTACTTC. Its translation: CASSPKASGSSYEQYF. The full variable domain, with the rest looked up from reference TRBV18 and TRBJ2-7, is NAGVMQNPRHLVRRRGQEARLRCSPMKGHSHVYWYRQLPEEGLKFMVYLQKENIIDESGMPKERFSAEFPKEGPSILRIQQVVRGDSAAYFCASSPKASGSSYEQYFGPGTRLTVT.

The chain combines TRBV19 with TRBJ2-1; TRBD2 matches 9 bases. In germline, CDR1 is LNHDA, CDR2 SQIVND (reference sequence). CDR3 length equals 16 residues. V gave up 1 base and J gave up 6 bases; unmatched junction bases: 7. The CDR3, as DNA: TGTGCCAGTAGTATAGGGTCGGGTAGCGGGGGCAATGAGCAGTTCTTC. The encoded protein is CASSIGSGSGGNEQFF. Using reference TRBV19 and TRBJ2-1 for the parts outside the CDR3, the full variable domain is DGGITQSPKYLFRKEGQNVTLSCEQNLNHDAMYWYRQDPGQGLRLIYYSQIVNDFQKGDIAEGYSVSREKKESFPLTVTSAQKNPTAFYLCASSIGSGSGGNEQFFGPGTRLTVL.

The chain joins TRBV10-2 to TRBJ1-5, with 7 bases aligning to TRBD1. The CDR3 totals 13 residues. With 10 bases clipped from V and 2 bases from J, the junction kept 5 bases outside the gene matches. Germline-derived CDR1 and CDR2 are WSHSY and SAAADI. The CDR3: CATTGQGNQPQHF. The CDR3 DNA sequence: TGCGCCACCACCGGACAGGGCAATCAGCCCCAGCATTTT.

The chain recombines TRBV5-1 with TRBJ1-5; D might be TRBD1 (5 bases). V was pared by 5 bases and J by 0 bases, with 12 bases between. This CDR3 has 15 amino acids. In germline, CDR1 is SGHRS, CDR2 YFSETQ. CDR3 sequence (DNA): TGCGCCAGCAGTTACTTCGGGGGTAGCAATCAGCCCCAGCATTTT. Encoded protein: CASSYFGGSNQPQHF.

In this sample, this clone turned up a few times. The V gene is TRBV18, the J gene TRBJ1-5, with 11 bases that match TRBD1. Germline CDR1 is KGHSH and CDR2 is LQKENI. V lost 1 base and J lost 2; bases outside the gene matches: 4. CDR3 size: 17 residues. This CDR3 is CASSPRGQGVGNQPQHF. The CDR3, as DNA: TGTGCCAGCTCACCACGGGGACAGGGGGTGGGCAATCAGCCCCAGCATTTT.

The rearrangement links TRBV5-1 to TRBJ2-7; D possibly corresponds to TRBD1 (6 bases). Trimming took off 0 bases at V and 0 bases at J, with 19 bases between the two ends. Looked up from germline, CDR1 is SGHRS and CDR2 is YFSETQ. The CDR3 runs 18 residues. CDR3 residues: CASSLAVKITGSSYEQYF. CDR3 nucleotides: TGCGCCAGCAGCTTGGCCGTTAAGATTACAGGGAGCTCCTACGAGCAGTACTTC.

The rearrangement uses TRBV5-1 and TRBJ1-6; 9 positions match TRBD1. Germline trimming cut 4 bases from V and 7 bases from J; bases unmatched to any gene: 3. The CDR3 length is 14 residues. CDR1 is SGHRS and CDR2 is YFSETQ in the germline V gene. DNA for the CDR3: TGCGCCAGCAGCGCCGGACAGGGGAATTCACCCCTCCACTTT. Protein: CASSAGQGNSPLHF.

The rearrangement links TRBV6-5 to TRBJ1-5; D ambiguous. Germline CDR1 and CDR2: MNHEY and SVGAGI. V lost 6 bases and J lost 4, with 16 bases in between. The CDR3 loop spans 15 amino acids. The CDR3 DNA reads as TGTGCCAGCAGAAGGGCTTTTGAGGGAAATCAGCCCCAGCATTTT. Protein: CASRRAFEGNQPQHF.

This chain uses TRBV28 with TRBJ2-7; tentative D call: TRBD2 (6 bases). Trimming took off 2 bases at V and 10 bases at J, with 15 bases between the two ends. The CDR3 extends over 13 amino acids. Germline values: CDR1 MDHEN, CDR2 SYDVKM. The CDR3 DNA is TGTGCCAGCAGTTTAGGGGGTGTAGGACTACAGTACTTC. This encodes CASSLGGVGLQYF.

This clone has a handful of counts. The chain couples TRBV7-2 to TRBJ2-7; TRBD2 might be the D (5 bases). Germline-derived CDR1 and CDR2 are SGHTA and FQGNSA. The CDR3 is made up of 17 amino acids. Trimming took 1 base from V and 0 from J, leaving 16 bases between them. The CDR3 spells CASSLGQVGVSSYEQYF. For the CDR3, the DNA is TGTGCCAGCAGCTTAGGGCAGGTGGGAGTCAGCTCCTACGAGCAGTACTTC.

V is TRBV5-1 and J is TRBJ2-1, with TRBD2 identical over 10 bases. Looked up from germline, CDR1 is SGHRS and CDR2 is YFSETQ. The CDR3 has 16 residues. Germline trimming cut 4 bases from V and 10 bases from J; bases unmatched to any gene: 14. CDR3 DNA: TGCGCCAGCAGCCTAAGTTGGGCTAGCGGGAGCTTGGAGCAGTTCTTC. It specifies CASSLSWASGSLEQFF.

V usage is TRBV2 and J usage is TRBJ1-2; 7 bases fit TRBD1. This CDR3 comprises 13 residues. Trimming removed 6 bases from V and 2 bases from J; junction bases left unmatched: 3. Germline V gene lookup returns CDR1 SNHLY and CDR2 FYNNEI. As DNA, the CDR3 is TGTGCCAGCAGGGGACAGACCAACTATGGCTACACCTTC. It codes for CASRGQTNYGYTF.

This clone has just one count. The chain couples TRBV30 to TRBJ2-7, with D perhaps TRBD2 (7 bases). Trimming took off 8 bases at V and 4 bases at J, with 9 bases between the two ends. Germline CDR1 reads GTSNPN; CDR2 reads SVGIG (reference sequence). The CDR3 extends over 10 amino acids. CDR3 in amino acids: CAGGAYEQYF. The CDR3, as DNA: TGTGCCGGGGGGGCTTACGAGCAGTACTTC.

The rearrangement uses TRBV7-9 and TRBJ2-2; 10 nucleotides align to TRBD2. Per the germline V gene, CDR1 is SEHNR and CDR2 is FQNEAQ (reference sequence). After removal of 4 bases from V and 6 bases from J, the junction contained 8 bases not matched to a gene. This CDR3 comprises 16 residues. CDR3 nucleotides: TGTGCCAGCAGCTCGCAACTAGCGGGATTGTCCGGGGAGCTGTTTTTT. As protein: CASSSQLAGLSGELFF.

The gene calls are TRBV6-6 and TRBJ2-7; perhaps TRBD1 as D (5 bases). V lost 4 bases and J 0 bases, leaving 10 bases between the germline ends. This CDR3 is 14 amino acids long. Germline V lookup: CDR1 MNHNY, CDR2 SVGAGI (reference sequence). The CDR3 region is CASSSSDSSYEQYF. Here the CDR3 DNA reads TGTGCCAGCAGTTCCTCCGACAGCTCCTACGAGCAGTACTTC.

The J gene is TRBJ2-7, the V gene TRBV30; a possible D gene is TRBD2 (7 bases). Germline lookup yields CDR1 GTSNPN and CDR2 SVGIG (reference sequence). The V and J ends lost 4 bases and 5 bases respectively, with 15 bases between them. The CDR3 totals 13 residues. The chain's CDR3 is CAWTIWGGDEQYF. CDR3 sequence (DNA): TGTGCCTGGACAATATGGGGGGGCGACGAGCAGTACTTC. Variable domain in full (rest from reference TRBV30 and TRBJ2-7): SQTIHQWPATLVQPVGSPLSLECTVEGTSNPNLYWYRQAAGRGLQLLFYSVGIGQISSEVPQNLSASRPQDRQFILSSKKLLLSDSGFYLCAWTIWGGDEQYFGPGTRLTVT.

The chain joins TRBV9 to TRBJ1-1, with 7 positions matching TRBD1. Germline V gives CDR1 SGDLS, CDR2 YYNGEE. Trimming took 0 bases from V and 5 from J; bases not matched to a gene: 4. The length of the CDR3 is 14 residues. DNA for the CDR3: TGTGCCAGCAGCGTAGGAAACAGGGGAACTGAAGCTTTCTTT. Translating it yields CASSVGNRGTEAFF.

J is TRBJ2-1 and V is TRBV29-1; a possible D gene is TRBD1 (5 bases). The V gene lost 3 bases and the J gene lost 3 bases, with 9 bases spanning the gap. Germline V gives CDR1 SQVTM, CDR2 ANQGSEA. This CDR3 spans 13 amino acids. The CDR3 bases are TGCAGCGTTGACCAAGACAGCTACAATGAGCAGTTCTTC. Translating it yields CSVDQDSYNEQFF.

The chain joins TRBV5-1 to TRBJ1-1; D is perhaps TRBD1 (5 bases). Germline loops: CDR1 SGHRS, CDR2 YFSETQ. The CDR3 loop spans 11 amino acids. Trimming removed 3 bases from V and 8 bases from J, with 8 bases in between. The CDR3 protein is CASSSNREAFF. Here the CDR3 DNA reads TGCGCCAGCAGCTCAAACAGGGAAGCTTTCTTT.

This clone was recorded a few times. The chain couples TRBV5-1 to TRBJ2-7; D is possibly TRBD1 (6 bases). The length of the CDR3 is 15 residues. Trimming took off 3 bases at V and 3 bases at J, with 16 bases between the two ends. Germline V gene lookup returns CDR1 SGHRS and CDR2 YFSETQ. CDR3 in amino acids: CASSYGSGGGYEQYF. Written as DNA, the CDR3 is TGCGCCAGCAGCTATGGATCTGGGGGCGGCTACGAGCAGTACTTC.

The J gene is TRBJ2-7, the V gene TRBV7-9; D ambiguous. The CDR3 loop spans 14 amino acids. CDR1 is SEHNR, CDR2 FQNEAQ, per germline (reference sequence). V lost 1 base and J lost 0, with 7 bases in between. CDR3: CASSLVASSYEQYF. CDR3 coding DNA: TGTGCCAGCAGCTTAGTGGCCAGCTCCTACGAGCAGTACTTC.